Each of the 26 T cell receptor beta chains below was sequenced from the same sample in a study of blood T cell repertoires in COVID-19. Some clones are missing from TCRdb's copy, which holds only in-frame ones; the method was immunoSEQ multiplex PCR. Altogether roughly 100,000 clones are present, roughly 85% being singletons, with the ten largest covering 15% to 17%. The sample taken for sequencing was peripheral blood. The receptors were sampled from a woman at least 80 years old with acute or convalescent COVID-19.

The chain carries TRBV19 and TRBJ2-6; D might be TRBD1 (6 bases). The CDR3 loop spans 16 amino acids. V lost 4 bases and J lost 1, with 11 bases in between. CDR1 and CDR2 from the germline V gene are LNHDA and SQIVND (reference sequence). The CDR3 coding sequence is TGTGCCAGTAGTAAATCCCAGGGGTCTGGGGCCAACGTCCTGACTTTC. Residues: CASSKSQGSGANVLTF.

The chain recombines TRBV7-7 with TRBJ2-1; D is possibly TRBD1 (6 bases). Germline values: CDR1 SSHAT, CDR2 FNYEAQ (reference sequence). V lost 4 bases and J lost 10, with 17 bases in between. The CDR3 loop spans 14 amino acids. DNA of the CDR3: TGTGCCAGCAGCTCGGGAAACAGGGCGGTAGAGCAGTTCTTC. Its translation: CASSSGNRAVEQFF.

The chain combines TRBV15 with TRBJ2-1; 9 nucleotides match TRBD1. Per the germline V gene, CDR1 is LNHNV and CDR2 is YYDKDF (reference sequence). The CDR3 is 15 amino acids. J gave up 8 bases and V 6 bases, and 11 bases lay outside the gene matches. This CDR3 is CATRLPGQGVYEQFF. CDR3 DNA sequence: TGTGCCACCAGACTCCCGGGACAGGGCGTTTATGAGCAGTTCTTC.

This clone has a single count. The chain couples TRBV2 to TRBJ1-2; TRBD1 agrees at 9 bases. Germline V gene sequence: CDR1 SNHLY, CDR2 FYNNEI. Trimming took 4 bases from V and 4 from J; bases not matched to a gene: 4. CDR3 length: 14 residues. CDR3 sequence reads: CASSGTGAFYGYTF. The CDR3 DNA is TGTGCCAGCAGTGGGACAGGGGCGTTCTATGGCTACACCTTC.

The chain employs TRBV27 and TRBJ1-5, with D possibly matching TRBD1 (5 bases). Trimming took 2 bases from V and 10 from J, leaving 15 bases between them. Germline V gene sequence: CDR1 MNHEY, CDR2 SMNVEV (reference sequence). CDR3 size: 14 residues. The CDR3 DNA is TGTGCCAGCAGTTTAGTAGCAGGGAAGGGCCCCCAGCATTTT. Translation gives CASSLVAGKGPQHF.

This clone has a single count. The V call is TRBV5-8, the J call TRBJ1-2; D call uncertain. Germline CDR1 SGHTS, CDR2 YDEGEE. Between the trimmed V and J ends, which lost 2 bases and 11 bases, there was a span of 10 bases. The CDR3 totals 11 residues. The CDR3 coding sequence is TGTGCCAGCAGCTTTGGGCGTACTTACACCTTC. Its protein is CASSFGRTYTF.

V is TRBV27 and J is TRBJ2-5; the D gene is possibly TRBD2 (6 bases). This CDR3 comprises 14 residues. Germline V lookup: CDR1 MNHEY, CDR2 SMNVEV (reference sequence). Deletions cut 2 bases from V and 2 bases from J, with 9 bases between. The CDR3 loop reads CASSLRGGQETQYF. The CDR3 DNA reads TGTGCCAGCAGTTTAAGAGGAGGGCAAGAGACCCAGTACTTC.

The chain joins TRBV6-5 to TRBJ1-6; possibly TRBD1 for D (6 bases). From germline, CDR1 is MNHEY and CDR2 SVGAGI. The CDR3 is 13 residues long. Trimming cost V 6 bases and J 9 bases, with 12 bases left between them. As DNA, the CDR3 is TGTGCCAGCAGACGGGACACCCGTTCACCCCTCCACTTT. This sequence encodes CASRRDTRSPLHF.

The J gene is TRBJ1-3, the V gene TRBV5-1; TRBD1 might be the D (5 bases). The V end lost 4 bases, the J end lost 4 bases, and 15 bases lay between the germline ends. The CDR3 sequence is 15 residues long. Germline CDR1 SGHRS, CDR2 YFSETQ. The CDR3 here is CASSPGGLRGNTIYF. Here the CDR3 DNA reads TGCGCCAGCAGCCCCGGGGGATTAAGGGGAAACACCATATATTTT.

The rearrangement joins TRBV6-5 to TRBJ2-7, with 7 bases lining up with TRBD1. V dropped 5 bases and J dropped 6; count of bases not matched to a gene: 13. Germline CDR1 is MNHEY and CDR2 is SVGAGI. The CDR3 has 15 amino acids. CDR3 in amino acids: CASSKDRDSPSEQYF. The CDR3 DNA reads TGTGCCAGCAGTAAGGACCGGGACAGCCCTAGCGAGCAGTACTTC.

This rearrangement joins TRBV7-9 to TRBJ2-6; no firm D call. V dropped 0 bases and J dropped 0 bases, with 3 bases sitting between them. The CDR3 is 15 amino acids. CDR1 is SEHNR and CDR2 is FQNEAQ in the germline V gene (reference sequence). Written as DNA, the CDR3 is TGTGCCAGCAGCTTAGCTATCTCTGGGGCCAACGTCCTGACTTTC. Translated: CASSLAISGANVLTF.

This sequence joins TRBV2 and TRBJ2-7; a weak D match, TRBD2 (6 bases). V was shortened by 6 bases and J by 6 bases, with 15 bases between the two germline ends. CDR1 is SNHLY, CDR2 FYNNEI, per germline. The CDR3 is 13 amino acids. The CDR3 region has the DNA TGTGCCAGCAGGACCAGACCGGAGGGCGAGCAGTACTTC. Protein: CASRTRPEGEQYF.

The CDR3 DNA reads as TGTGCCAGCAGTGTCCCCCCTCGGACAGTGCGCACAGATACGCAGTATTTT. It codes for CASSVPPRTVRTDTQYF. The V call is TRBV2, the J call TRBJ2-3, with a possible D match to TRBD1 (6 bases). This CDR3 comprises 17 residues. The ends were cut back, 4 bases at V and 1 base at J, with 18 bases in the middle. Germline V gene sequence: CDR1 SNHLY, CDR2 FYNNEI.

The chain combines TRBV5-1 with TRBJ1-6; tentatively, D is TRBD1 (6 bases). This CDR3 is built from 14 residues. Trimming stripped 3 bases from V and 12 bases from J, with 16 bases between. The germline V gene encodes CDR1 SGHRS and CDR2 YFSETQ. CDR3: CASSSGQLVGPLHF. DNA of the CDR3: TGCGCCAGCAGCTCCGGACAGCTGGTCGGACCCCTCCACTTT.

The V call is TRBV18, the J call TRBJ1-1; no definite D call. Germline V gene data show CDR1 as KGHSH and CDR2 as LQKENI. This CDR3 spans 12 amino acids. The V end lost 4 bases, the J end lost 6 bases, and 9 bases lay between the germline ends. CDR3: CASSRRLSEAFF. CDR3 coding DNA: TGTGCCAGCTCACGGCGGTTATCTGAAGCTTTCTTT. Filled out from reference TRBV18 and TRBJ1-1, the complete variable domain reads NAGVMQNPRHLVRRRGQEARLRCSPMKGHSHVYWYRQLPEEGLKFMVYLQKENIIDESGMPKERFSAEFPKEGPSILRIQQVVRGDSAAYFCASSRRLSEAFFGQGTRLTVV.

This chain links TRBV9 with TRBJ2-3; 10 bases are a match to TRBD2. The CDR3 spans 15 residues. The germline CDR1 and CDR2 sequences are SGDLS and YYNGEE. V gave up 0 bases and J gave up 5 bases; unmatched junction bases: 3. This CDR3 is CASSVESGRGDTQYF. CDR3 bases: TGTGCCAGCAGCGTAGAAAGCGGGAGGGGAGATACGCAGTATTTT.

The CDR3, as DNA: TGTGCCAGCAGTGCCTGGGACAGGGAACGGCAGTACTTC. It is translated as CASSAWDRERQYF. The chain links TRBV2 to TRBJ2-7, with 9 bases that match TRBD1. V lost 4 bases, J lost 9 bases, and 7 bases stayed unmatched. The CDR3 length is 13 residues. Germline-derived CDR1 and CDR2 are SNHLY and FYNNEI.

This clone was observed a single time. CDR3 nucleotides: TGTGCCAGCAGTTTTGTACAGGGGGGAAATACGCAGTATTTT. It yields the protein CASSFVQGGNTQYF. The chain employs TRBV27 and TRBJ2-3, with 8 nucleotides matching TRBD1. The junction had 6 bases not matched to a gene; V was cut back by 3 bases and J by 7 bases. Germline CDR1 and CDR2: MNHEY and SMNVEV (reference sequence). This CDR3 is built from 14 residues.

The CDR3 nucleotides are TGTGCCAGCAACTACGGGGGGGTGTTGACCCAGTACTTC. Protein product: CASNYGGVLTQYF. This chain links TRBV12-3 or TRBV12-4 with TRBJ2-5; 8 bases are shared with TRBD2. V shed 7 bases and J 7 bases; nucleotides not matched to a gene: 8. The CDR3 length is 13 residues.

This chain joins TRBV6-6 and TRBJ2-5, with D perhaps matching TRBD1 (5 bases). CDR1 is MNHNY and CDR2 is SVGAGI in the germline V gene (reference sequence). This CDR3 comprises 16 residues. V lost 2 bases and J lost 1, with 14 bases in between. CDR3 DNA: TGTGCCAGCAGTTACCCAGGGAAGGGCAGCCAAGAGACCCAGTACTTC. It yields the protein CASSYPGKGSQETQYF.

The V and J genes are TRBV11-3 and TRBJ1-1; D is possibly TRBD1 (6 bases). The germline CDR1 and CDR2 sequences are SGHNT and YENEEA. Trimming removed 3 bases from V and 4 bases from J, with 12 bases in between. The CDR3 spans 14 residues. The CDR3 DNA follows: TGTGCCAGCAGCTTCCGGACAGCATTCACTGAAGCTTTCTTT. This encodes CASSFRTAFTEAFF.

This clone was recorded a few times. The chain carries TRBV28 and TRBJ1-5; 8 bases align to TRBD1. Germline CDR1 MDHEN, CDR2 SYDVKM. V lost 4 bases, J lost 3 bases, and 5 bases stayed unmatched. This CDR3 spans 15 amino acids. The CDR3: CASSYADRDNQPQHF. The CDR3, as DNA: TGTGCCAGCAGTTACGCGGACAGGGACAATCAGCCCCAGCATTTT.

The rearrangement joins TRBV7-9 to TRBJ1-2; 7 bases are shared with TRBD1. V lost 0 bases, J lost 3 bases, and 7 bases stayed unmatched. The CDR3 runs 16 residues. Germline values: CDR1 SEHNR, CDR2 FQNEAQ (reference sequence). CDR3 DNA: TGTGCCAGCAGCTTAGCCACAGGGGCCGGGTACTATGGCTACACCTTC. This encodes CASSLATGAGYYGYTF.

The V call is TRBV29-1, the J call TRBJ1-1; 8 bases fit TRBD1. V lost 7 bases and J lost 4; bases outside the gene matches: 5. The CDR3 is made up of 12 amino acids. Germline lookup yields CDR1 SQVTM and CDR2 ANQGSEA. The CDR3 region has the DNA TGCAGCGGTCACAGGGGGACCACTGAAGCTTTCTTT. It yields the protein CSGHRGTTEAFF.

The rearrangement links TRBV28 to TRBJ2-7; 9 bases line up with TRBD1. The germline V gene encodes CDR1 MDHEN and CDR2 SYDVKM. The CDR3 is made up of 15 amino acids. Trimming at V came to 6 bases and at J to 4 bases, leaving 10 bases not matched to a gene. The CDR3 protein is CASRPGTGFGYEQYF. Here the CDR3 DNA reads TGTGCCAGCAGACCAGGGACAGGGTTTGGGTACGAGCAGTACTTC.

The chain uses TRBV12-5 and TRBJ2-5; TRBD1 agrees at 8 bases. The CDR3 has 15 amino acids. Germline CDR1 and CDR2: LGHNT and FRNRAP. Losses at the gene ends were 7 bases for V and 0 bases for J; bases not matched to a gene: 7. The CDR3 coding sequence is TGTGCTAGTGCCTCGGACAGGGAGTACCAAGAGACCCAGTACTTC. Translated: CASASDREYQETQYF.